This T cell receptor beta chain was identified during a study of T cells in Graves' hyperthyroidism and ophthalmopathy. Study in general: Peripheral blood draws took place at initial diagnosis, ahead of any treatment.

This clonotype was recorded a few times. Its antigen is not identified. Study-wide results and limits: Blood held most thyroid clonotypes expanded above 0.001 frequency.

The study based diagnoses on clinical symptoms, serum thyroxine and TRAb, thyroid ultrasound and orbital computed tomography. PBMCs came from 9 to 10 ml fresh peripheral blood. This CDR3 spans 17 amino acids. Germline CDR1 is LGHDT and CDR2 is YNNKEL (reference sequence). V was pared by 5 bases and J by 3 bases, with 21 bases between. RNA transcripts served as the template for amplifying TCR beta CDR3 regions. First-round RT-PCR targeting the TCR CDR3 was performed with the HTBI primer set. TCRdb re-called the multiplex PCR reads with MiXCR, one entry per CDR3 protein. The sample consists of hundreds of thousands of distinct CDR3 sequences, approximately 14% of them appearing once.

The sequence derives from a woman in her twenties or thirties with Graves' hyperthyroidism that later progressed to Graves' ophthalmopathy. The chain joins TRBV3-1 to TRBJ2-3, with a weak D call TRBD2 (7 bases). The sequenced material came from blood. DNA for the CDR3: TGTGCCAGCAGCTTCCATGGTAGGACTAGGGGGACAGATACGCAGTATTTT. Protein sequence: CASSFHGRTRGTDTQYF.